Following are 21 T cell receptor beta chains from one sample sequenced in a study of T cells after yellow fever vaccination (dated by TCRdb to the late 2010s). The sample's treatment or condition label, in plain terms: live attenuated yellow fever vaccine strain. Libraries were constructed by 5' RACE. The sequencer was an Illumina HiSeq 2500. TCRdb applied fastp at Q25 and MiXCR to the public reads, then kept only in-frame beta chains. Identical CDR3 protein sequences are pooled into one entry, listed with their most common genes and DNA. This sample gives under 600,000 distinct CDR3 sequences in total; 20% to 25% of them show up just once. The ten biggest clones cover around 16% of the sample. The specimen was PBMCs, collected 20 to 25 days after the first yellow fever vaccination. These receptors were obtained from a man younger than 35 who received the YFV17D yellow fever vaccine.

This chain connects TRBV5-4 to TRBJ2-2; a possible D gene is TRBD1 (6 bases). The CDR3 totals 16 residues. Germline lookup yields CDR1 SGHNT and CDR2 YYREEE (reference sequence). V lost 3 bases and J lost 6, with 18 bases in between. CDR3 protein: CASSYPDSRNAGELFF. The CDR3 nucleotides read TGTGCCAGCAGCTATCCGGACAGTAGAAACGCCGGGGAGCTGTTTTTT.

This clonotype has more than one count but fewer than ten. The chain combines TRBV9 with TRBJ1-1, with unresolved D. This CDR3 is built from 15 residues. CDR1 SGDLS and CDR2 YYNGEE come from the germline V gene. The V end was cut by 0 bases, the J end by 0 bases, with 9 bases between. The CDR3 sequence: CASSVEPRMNTEAFF. CDR3 bases: TGTGCCAGCAGCGTAGAACCACGGATGAACACTGAAGCTTTCTTT. The full variable domain, with the rest looked up from reference TRBV9 and TRBJ1-1, is DSGVTQTPKHLITATGQRVTLRCSPRSGDLSVYWYQQSLDQGLQFLIQYYNGEERAKGNILERFSAQQFPDLHSELNLSSLELGDSALYFCASSVEPRMNTEAFFGQGTRLTVV.

This clonotype was counted a few times. This chain joins TRBV6-5 and TRBJ1-6, with a tentative D call TRBD1 (6 bases). The CDR3 consists of 17 residues. The germline V gene has CDR1 MNHEY and CDR2 SVGAGI. V was cut by 2 bases and J by 8 bases, with 19 bases left in between. The CDR3 loop is CASSYTLGGGADSPLHF. The DNA for the CDR3 is TGTGCCAGCAGTTACACCCTGGGCGGGGGCGCGGATTCACCCCTCCACTTT.

V gene TRBV27 combines with J gene TRBJ1-5; D remains ambiguous. Germline CDR1 MNHEY, CDR2 SMNVEV (reference sequence). This CDR3 is 14 amino acids long. Between the trimmed V and J ends, which lost 6 bases and 2 bases, there was a span of 11 bases. The CDR3 here is CASSYGGRNQPQHF. The CDR3 DNA follows: TGTGCCAGCAGCTACGGTGGCCGCAATCAGCCCCAGCATTTT.

The chain is built from TRBV7-6 and TRBJ2-3; possibly TRBD1 or TRBD2 for D (5 bases each). Trimming cost V 5 bases and J 5 bases, with 17 bases left between them. The CDR3 is made up of 15 amino acids. Germline loops: CDR1 SGHVS, CDR2 FNYEAQ. In DNA, the CDR3 is TGTGCCAGCAGCCCGGGTGGGGATGGGGGAGATACGCAGTATTTT. Translation: CASSPGGDGGDTQYF.

The rearrangement uses TRBV6-5 and TRBJ2-2; maybe TRBD2 (6 bases). The ends were cut back, 0 bases at V and 1 base at J, with 15 bases in the middle. This CDR3 is built from 18 residues. Germline CDR1 MNHEY, CDR2 SVGAGI. The CDR3 loop reads CASSYSDPRLGNTGELFF. The CDR3 region has the DNA TGTGCCAGCAGTTACTCTGACCCCAGACTAGGGAACACCGGGGAGCTGTTTTTT.

Only a few counts were recorded for this clonotype. The chain employs TRBV7-8 and TRBJ2-3; D not resolved. Trimming shortened V by 2 bases and J by 10 bases, and 7 bases separated the two germline ends. The germline V gene encodes CDR1 SGHVS and CDR2 FQNEAQ. This CDR3 has 11 residues. As DNA, the CDR3 is TGTGCCAGCAGCTTACGAGAAGCGCAGTATTTT. As protein: CASSLREAQYF.

The V call is TRBV20-1, the J call TRBJ2-7, with D tentatively TRBD2 (5 bases). Per germline, CDR1 DFQATT and CDR2 SNEGSKA (reference sequence). CDR3 size: 13 residues. Trimming stripped 0 bases from V and 3 bases from J, with 9 bases between. The CDR3 DNA reads TGCAGTGCTAGAGACCCCGGGGTCTACGAGCAGTACGTC. It encodes CSARDPGVYEQYV.

The gene calls are TRBV12-3 or TRBV12-4 and TRBJ1-1, with D tentatively TRBD1 (6 bases). Trimming shortened V by 6 bases and J by 4 bases, and 18 bases separated the two germline ends. The CDR3 runs to 15 residues. The CDR3 sequence: CASRHGGGASTEAFF. CDR3 coding DNA: TGTGCCAGCAGACACGGGGGCGGGGCAAGCACTGAAGCTTTCTTT.

This clonotype was detected a few times. This chain joins TRBV5-1 and TRBJ2-6, with TRBD1 matching 7 bases. From germline, CDR1 is SGHRS and CDR2 YFSETQ. V trimming: 9 bases; J trimming: 0 bases; junction bases outside the gene matches: 3. The CDR3 consists of 14 residues. CDR3 region: CATRQGSGANVLTF. The CDR3 DNA follows: TGCGCCACCCGACAGGGCTCTGGGGCCAACGTCCTGACTTTC. The full variable domain, its missing parts supplied by reference TRBV5-1 and TRBJ2-6, is KAGVTQTPRYLIKTRGQQVTLSCSPISGHRSVSWYQQTPGQGLQFLFEYFSETQRNKGNFPGRFSGRQFSNSRSEMNVSTLELGDSALYLCATRQGSGANVLTFGAGSRLTVL.

The V and J genes are TRBV20-1 and TRBJ2-5, with a tentative D call TRBD1 (6 bases). The CDR3 sequence is 14 residues long. CDR1 is DFQATT, CDR2 SNEGSKA, per germline (reference sequence). V lost 6 bases and J 1 base, leaving 15 bases between the germline ends. CDR3 residues: CSAPAPGAQETQYF. The CDR3 DNA sequence: TGCAGTGCGCCAGCACCAGGGGCCCAAGAGACCCAGTACTTC.

This clonotype turned up a few times. The CDR3 loop reads CASSPRTGLVYEQYF. DNA of the CDR3: TGTGCCAGCAGTCCCCGGACGGGGCTGGTCTACGAGCAGTACTTC. V gene TRBV25-1 combines with J gene TRBJ2-7, with D perhaps given as TRBD1 or TRBD2 (5 bases each). V shed 5 bases and J shed 3 bases, with 17 bases lying between them. CDR1 is MGHDK, CDR2 SYGVNS, per germline. This CDR3 comprises 15 residues.

The chain joins TRBV2 to TRBJ2-3, with 13 bases lining up with TRBD2. CDR1 and CDR2 from the germline V gene are SNHLY and FYNNEI. V lost 1 base and J lost 6; bases outside the gene matches: 4. The CDR3 covers 16 residues. The CDR3 nucleotides read TGTGCCAGCAGTGAAGGAGGACTAGCGGGGGCGGATACGCAGTATTTT. Amino acid sequence: CASSEGGLAGADTQYF.

This clonotype has only a few counts. This chain uses TRBV7-9 with TRBJ2-3, with TRBD2 identical over 8 bases. V lost 5 bases, J lost 6 bases, and 10 bases stayed unmatched. This CDR3 comprises 15 residues. Germline V CDR1 and CDR2: SEHNR, FQNEAQ (reference sequence). The CDR3 nucleotides read TGTGCCAGCAGCCTCAAGCCCGGGGGGGCCGATACGCAGTATTTT. Protein product: CASSLKPGGADTQYF.

This clonotype was recorded a few times. The chain couples TRBV12-3 or TRBV12-4 to TRBJ2-7, with a weak D call TRBD2 (6 bases). The CDR3 runs 13 residues. The V end lost 3 bases, the J end lost 7 bases, and 13 bases lay between the germline ends. The CDR3 sequence is CASSFGGVGEQYV. The CDR3 nucleotides are TGTGCCAGCAGTTTTGGAGGGGTCGGAGAGCAGTACGTC.

The genes are TRBV5-1 and TRBJ1-1, with D possibly being TRBD1 (5 bases). The V gene lost 1 base and the J gene lost 7 bases, with 14 bases spanning the gap. Germline CDR1 SGHRS, CDR2 YFSETQ. The CDR3 spans 14 residues. DNA for the CDR3: TGCGCCAGCAGCTTGAGACAGTATAGAGGTGAAGCTTTCTTT. Protein product: CASSLRQYRGEAFF.

J is TRBJ2-2 and V is TRBV19; D may be TRBD2 (7 bases). This CDR3 spans 14 amino acids. Trimming stripped 8 bases from V and 5 bases from J, with 15 bases between. The germline CDR1 and CDR2 sequences are LNHDA and SQIVND (reference sequence). CDR3 amino acids: CASRGAGLTGELFF. CDR3 sequence (DNA): TGTGCCAGTCGGGGGGCAGGGTTGACCGGGGAGCTGTTTTTT. The complete variable domain, with remaining parts taken from reference TRBV19 and TRBJ2-2, reads DGGITQSPKYLFRKEGQNVTLSCEQNLNHDAMYWYRQDPGQGLRLIYYSQIVNDFQKGDIAEGYSVSREKKESFPLTVTSAQKNPTAFYLCASRGAGLTGELFFGEGSRLTVL.

V gene TRBV28 combines with J gene TRBJ1-1; D unclear. The V gene lost 3 bases and the J gene lost 0 bases, with 8 bases spanning the gap. Per the germline V gene, CDR1 is MDHEN and CDR2 is SYDVKM. The CDR3 has 14 residues. CDR3 nucleotides: TGTGCCAGCAGTTTTCGGGATGTGAACACTGAAGCTTTCTTT. This encodes CASSFRDVNTEAFF.

The V gene is TRBV20-1, the J gene TRBJ2-5, with TRBD2 as a possible D gene (7 bases). This CDR3 contains 15 residues. From germline, CDR1 is DFQATT and CDR2 SNEGSKA (reference sequence). The V end lost 6 bases, the J end lost 4 bases, and 21 bases lay between the germline ends. As DNA, the CDR3 is TGCAGTGCGCCGCGAACGGGGGGCTGGGGAGAGACCCAGTACTTC. Translated, it gives CSAPRTGGWGETQYF.

This clonotype was seen at least ten times. The chain links TRBV5-5 to TRBJ1-2; D gene unclear. Germline-derived CDR1 and CDR2 are SGHKS and YYEKEE (reference sequence). The CDR3 consists of 15 residues. V lost 2 bases to trimming and J lost 0 bases, with 11 bases between them. In DNA, the CDR3 is TGTGCCAGCAGCTTCCTAAACACAGCTAACTATGGCTACACCTTC. This sequence encodes CASSFLNTANYGYTF.

This clonotype was detected only a few times. The chain carries TRBV6-5 and TRBJ1-1, with D hard to call. The CDR3 consists of 14 residues. V was shortened by 2 bases and J by 1 base, with 8 bases between the two germline ends. Germline V lookup: CDR1 MNHEY, CDR2 SVGAGI. The CDR3 protein is CASSYEIGNTEAFF. DNA for the CDR3: TGTGCCAGCAGTTACGAGATAGGGAACACTGAAGCTTTCTTT.